These 18 T cell receptor beta chains share one sample of origin, sequenced in a study of identical twins. One entry per CDR3 protein results from TCRdb running MiXCR on the 5' RACE reads. The table lists 600,000 to 700,000 distinct CDR3 sequences, 21% of them singletons, with roughly 4.3% in the top ten. These data were likewise used in another study, on T cells expressing NK-cell markers.

Sequencing input: PBMCs. All receptors derive from a woman aged 18-29 years in good health.

V usage is TRBV25-1 and J usage is TRBJ2-7; D remains unclear. Per the germline V gene, CDR1 is MGHDK and CDR2 is SYGVNS. V gave up 3 bases and J gave up 7 bases, with 7 bases separating them. The CDR3 extends over 11 amino acids. The CDR3 nucleotides are TGTGCCAGCAGTGATGTCTGGGAGCAGTACTTC. Protein: CASSDVWEQYF.

Only a few counts were recorded for this clonotype. CDR3 region: CASSLSAGPPLDTQYF. CDR3 coding DNA: TGCGCCAGCAGCTTGTCAGCGGGACCACCGTTAGATACGCAGTATTTT. The chain carries TRBV5-1 and TRBJ2-3, with 7 bases identical to TRBD2. From germline, CDR1 is SGHRS and CDR2 YFSETQ. CDR3 length: 16 amino acids. With V trimmed by 1 base and J by 5 bases, 10 bases remained unmatched. The variable domain in full, with the rest retrieved from reference TRBV5-1 and TRBJ2-3, is KAGVTQTPRYLIKTRGQQVTLSCSPISGHRSVSWYQQTPGQGLQFLFEYFSETQRNKGNFPGRFSGRQFSNSRSEMNVSTLELGDSALYLCASSLSAGPPLDTQYFGPGTRLTVL.

The chain joins TRBV10-3 to TRBJ2-7; no definite D call. V was trimmed by 5 bases and J by 3 bases, leaving 5 bases between them. Germline loops: CDR1 ENHRY, CDR2 SYGVKD. The CDR3 spans 11 residues. As DNA, the CDR3 is TGTGCCATCAGTACCAACTACGAGCAGTACTTC. Its protein is CAISTNYEQYF.

This clonotype was seen more than once but under ten times. V and J are TRBV10-3 and TRBJ2-1; 10 nucleotides align to TRBD2. Germline loops: CDR1 ENHRY, CDR2 SYGVKD. This CDR3 is built from 12 residues. J lost 10 bases, V lost 4 bases, and 1 base had no gene match. This chain's CDR3 is CAISASGSEQFF. The CDR3, as DNA: TGTGCCATCAGTGCTAGCGGGAGCGAGCAGTTCTTC.

The rearrangement joins TRBV5-1 to TRBJ1-2; no definite D call. Trimming shortened V by 4 bases and J by 2 bases, and 15 bases separated the two germline ends. This CDR3 is built from 15 residues. Germline loops: CDR1 SGHRS, CDR2 YFSETQ. CDR3 DNA sequence: TGCGCCAGCAGCGCCGGGGTCTCGGGGAACTATGGCTACACCTTC. As protein: CASSAGVSGNYGYTF.

The genes are TRBV6-2 or TRBV6-3 and TRBJ1-6; 7 nucleotides match TRBD1. This CDR3 is built from 15 residues. Trimming took 5 bases from V and 7 from J; bases not matched to a gene: 8. CDR1 is MNHEY, CDR2 SVGEGT, per germline. The CDR3 reads CASSRTGQRNSPLHF. The CDR3 DNA reads TGTGCCAGCAGTCGAACGGGACAGCGCAATTCACCCCTCCACTTT.

This clonotype was recorded many times. The chain combines TRBV20-1 with TRBJ1-2; D is uncertain. The V gene's germline CDR1 is DFQATT and CDR2 SNEGSKA (reference sequence). The CDR3 contains 11 residues. Between the trimmed V and J ends, which lost 4 bases and 5 bases, there was a span of 8 bases. The CDR3, as DNA: TGCAGTGCTACCCCTGATTATGGCTACACCTTC. Its protein product is CSATPDYGYTF.

The J gene is TRBJ2-5, the V gene TRBV5-1; 7 bases align to TRBD1. This CDR3 has 14 residues. Germline CDR1 SGHRS, CDR2 YFSETQ. With V trimmed by 8 bases and J by 1 base, 8 bases remained unmatched. The CDR3: CASQLGTAQETQYF. Here the CDR3 DNA reads TGCGCCAGTCAACTCGGGACAGCCCAAGAGACCCAGTACTTC.

This clonotype was observed a few times. V usage is TRBV5-1 and J usage is TRBJ2-7, with D uncertain. This CDR3 spans 13 amino acids. V was shortened by 4 bases and J by 6 bases, with 14 bases between the two germline ends. CDR1 is SGHRS, CDR2 YFSETQ, per germline. The chain's CDR3 is CASSLERFGEQYF. CDR3 nucleotides: TGCGCCAGCAGCCTCGAACGGTTCGGCGAGCAGTACTTC.

This clonotype appeared a few times. The chain has TRBV12-3 or TRBV12-4 and TRBJ2-7, with D possibly called TRBD1 or TRBD2 (5 bases each). This CDR3 contains 15 residues. Trimming stripped 5 bases from V and 6 bases from J, with 20 bases between. Here the CDR3 DNA reads TGTGCCAGCAGTCCGGCGACTTCGGGGCCCCTCGAGCAGTACTTC. Its translation: CASSPATSGPLEQYF.

This clonotype has ten or more counts. J is TRBJ1-6 and V is TRBV15, with D perhaps TRBD1 (5 bases). The CDR3 is 16 amino acids. Germline loops: CDR1 LNHNV, CDR2 YYDKDF (reference sequence). Trimming removed 0 bases at V and 9 bases at J, with 15 bases between. As DNA, the CDR3 is TGTGCCACCAGCAGAGATCGTGAGGGGACGAGTTCACCCCTCCACTTT. Amino acids: CATSRDREGTSSPLHF.

The chain employs TRBV5-1 and TRBJ2-7; D may match TRBD1 or TRBD2 (5 bases each). Per germline, CDR1 SGHRS and CDR2 YFSETQ. V lost 4 bases to trimming and J lost 0 bases, with 23 bases between them. This CDR3 region has 18 residues. DNA of the CDR3: TGCGCCAGCAGCCTAGCCGGCAGTTTGGGACGGACCTCCTACGAGCAGTACTTC. Its protein product is CASSLAGSLGRTSYEQYF.

This clonotype came up a few times. The V gene is TRBV20-1, the J gene TRBJ1-6; D remains unclear. With 0 bases removed from V and 8 bases from J, the gap between germline ends came to 5 bases. The V gene's germline CDR1 is DFQATT and CDR2 SNEGSKA (reference sequence). The CDR3 consists of 12 residues. Here the CDR3 reads CSARDTDSPLHF. As DNA, the CDR3 is TGCAGTGCTAGAGATACCGATTCACCCCTCCACTTT.

The rearrangement uses TRBV7-9 and TRBJ2-7, with 8 bases fitting TRBD1. The germline V gene has CDR1 SEHNR and CDR2 FQNEAQ (reference sequence). After removal of 3 bases from V and 2 bases from J, the junction contained 12 bases not matched to a gene. The CDR3 sequence is 17 residues long. In nucleotides, the CDR3 is TGTGCCAGCAGCTTCGAAAGGGGGACAGGTCTAACCTACGAGCAGTACTTC. It codes for CASSFERGTGLTYEQYF.

The chain joins TRBV12-3 or TRBV12-4 to TRBJ2-2, with D possibly being TRBD1 or TRBD2 (5 bases each). The CDR3 extends over 15 amino acids. V was clipped by 3 bases and J by 3 bases, with 11 bases between them. The CDR3 sequence: CASSFLGTDTGELFF. DNA for the CDR3: TGTGCCAGCAGTTTTCTGGGGACGGACACCGGGGAGCTGTTTTTT.

Of note for this clonotype: Possible read error: a much larger clone is one base away. This rearrangement joins TRBV5-1 to TRBJ2-2; D remains ambiguous. The CDR3 extends over 13 amino acids. Trimming took off 0 bases at V and 3 bases at J, with 3 bases between the two ends. CDR1 and CDR2 (germline): SGHRS, YFSETQ. CDR3 sequence (DNA): TGCGCCAGCAGCTTGGCCCACACCGGGGAGCTGTTTTTT. Translation gives CASSLAHTGELFF.

This chain connects TRBV6-1 to TRBJ2-1, with D possibly matching TRBD2 (7 bases). CDR3 length: 16 residues. In germline, CDR1 is MNHNS, CDR2 SASEGT. The germline V and J ends were trimmed by 4 bases and 3 bases, with 16 bases remaining between them. CDR3 DNA sequence: TGTGCCAGCAGTGCCCGGAGGGGGGGAAGCTACAATGAGCAGTTCTTC. Its protein product is CASSARRGGSYNEQFF.

The chain couples TRBV29-1 to TRBJ2-7; 8 bases are a match to TRBD2. This CDR3 is built from 13 residues. Germline assignment: CDR1 SQVTM and CDR2 ANQGSEA. V trimming: 4 bases; J trimming: 3 bases; junction bases outside the gene matches: 5. This CDR3 is CSVVAGGRYEQYF. The DNA of the CDR3 is TGCAGCGTTGTCGCGGGAGGCCGCTACGAGCAGTACTTC.